This entry lists 17 T cell receptor beta chains sequenced from one sample in a study of blood T cell repertoires in COVID-19. The method was immunoSEQ multiplex PCR; TCRdb's version includes in-frame clones alone and lacks a portion of them. The sample holds some 270,000 clones, about 88% seen once. Sequencing was done on a sample of PBMCs or T cells enriched from blood (not recorded which). These receptors were obtained from a woman aged 45-60 years who had been exposed to COVID-19.

The V gene is TRBV24-1, the J gene TRBJ1-1; TRBD1 aligns across 9 bases. Germline V gives CDR1 KGHDR, CDR2 SFDVKD. This CDR3 contains 17 residues. Trimming took 5 bases from V and 1 from J; bases not matched to a gene: 10. The chain's CDR3 is CATSAGPGTGTNTEAFF. Here the CDR3 DNA reads TGTGCCACCAGTGCCGGTCCCGGGACAGGGACGAACACTGAAGCTTTCTTT.

V and J are TRBV2 and TRBJ1-5, with D perhaps matching TRBD1 (5 bases). The CDR3 spans 14 residues. The V and J ends lost 5 bases and 7 bases respectively, with 15 bases between them. Germline loops: CDR1 SNHLY, CDR2 FYNNEI. CDR3 protein: CASSLDRGRQPQHF. The CDR3 bases are TGTGCCAGCAGTTTGGACCGGGGGAGGCAGCCCCAGCATTTT.

The V gene is TRBV4-3, the J gene TRBJ1-6, with D unresolved. V was trimmed by 0 bases and J by 14 bases, leaving 17 bases between them. Germline assignment: CDR1 LGHNA and CDR2 YSLEER. This CDR3 spans 15 amino acids. The DNA of the CDR3 is TGCGCCAGCAGCCAAGATATTTCGCAGGAATTAGCCCTCCACTTT. This encodes CASSQDISQELALHF.

The chain has TRBV5-5 and TRBJ2-7; a possible D gene is TRBD1 (5 bases). CDR3 length: 14 residues. The V end lost 4 bases, the J end lost 2 bases, and 13 bases lay between the germline ends. CDR1 and CDR2 from the germline V gene are SGHKS and YYEKEE (reference sequence). This chain's CDR3 is CASSHYDSAYEQYF. The CDR3 DNA reads TGTGCCAGCAGCCATTATGACAGTGCCTACGAGCAGTACTTC. Combining the CDR3 with reference TRBV5-5 and TRBJ2-7 gives the whole variable domain DAGVTQSPTHLIKTRGQQVTLRCSPISGHKSVSWYQQVLGQGPQFIFQYYEKEERGRGNFPDRFSARQFPNYSSELNVNALLLGDSALYLCASSHYDSAYEQYFGPGTRLTVT.

This clone was seen more than once but under ten times. CDR3 loop: CASSLGPLNYGYTF. Written as DNA, the CDR3 is TGTGCCAGCAGCTTGGGTCCCCTTAACTATGGCTACACCTTC. The V call is TRBV5-4, the J call TRBJ1-2; D uncertain. CDR1 is SGHNT and CDR2 is YYREEE in the germline V gene (reference sequence). The CDR3 is 14 residues long. Trimming took 0 bases from V and 1 from J, leaving 7 bases between them.

The rearrangement joins TRBV6-5 to TRBJ1-2, with 11 bases identical to TRBD1. CDR3 length: 15 amino acids. CDR1 and CDR2 from the germline V gene are MNHEY and SVGAGI. V lost 7 bases, J lost 4 bases, and 8 bases stayed unmatched. This CDR3 is CASNRDGQGAYGYTF. CDR3 nucleotides: TGTGCCAGCAACCGAGACGGACAGGGGGCCTATGGCTACACCTTC.

The V gene is TRBV6-5, the J gene TRBJ1-1, with TRBD1 matching 7 bases. The junction had 8 bases not matched to a gene; V was cut back by 6 bases and J by 1 base. The CDR3 loop spans 15 amino acids. Germline V gene data show CDR1 as MNHEY and CDR2 as SVGAGI. The CDR3 DNA is TGTGCCAGCAGCTCTAGACAGGGTCGGAACACTGAAGCTTTCTTT. This sequence encodes CASSSRQGRNTEAFF.

This chain joins TRBV7-2 and TRBJ1-2, with D perhaps matching TRBD1 (5 bases). The germline CDR1 and CDR2 sequences are SGHTA and FQGNSA. V lost 1 base to trimming and J lost 8 bases, with 17 bases between them. The CDR3 covers 15 residues. CDR3 nucleotide sequence: TGTGCCAGCAGCTTAGTACTAGCTCAGGGTGGGGGCTACACCTTC. Residues: CASSLVLAQGGGYTF.

This CDR3 reads CASSRAVSYEQYF. The CDR3 DNA follows: TGTGCCAGCAGCCGCGCCGTCTCCTACGAGCAGTACTTC. V usage is TRBV7-2 and J usage is TRBJ2-7; D uncertain. Trimming left V 5 bases short and J 0 bases short, with 8 bases between. The CDR3 loop spans 13 amino acids. CDR1 SGHTA and CDR2 FQGNSA come from the germline V gene.

V is TRBV10-3 and J is TRBJ1-1; a possible D gene is TRBD1 (6 bases). The V gene lost 6 bases and the J gene lost 1 base, with 12 bases spanning the gap. This CDR3 contains 14 residues. Germline lookup yields CDR1 ENHRY and CDR2 SYGVKD. The CDR3 DNA is TGTGCCATCAGGGGGGACACCTCGAACACTGAAGCTTTCTTT. This gives the protein CAIRGDTSNTEAFF.

A few counts support this clone. The chain couples TRBV28 to TRBJ1-5, with 10 bases lining up with TRBD1. This CDR3 has 19 amino acids. V shed 4 bases and J 0 bases; nucleotides not matched to a gene: 12. Germline values: CDR1 MDHEN, CDR2 SYDVKM. The CDR3 protein is CASSSLPTGTGDSNQPQHF. The CDR3 region has the DNA TGTGCCAGCAGTTCTTTACCCACCGGGACAGGGGATAGCAATCAGCCCCAGCATTTT. The whole variable domain, remainder taken from reference TRBV28 and TRBJ1-5, is DVKVTQSSRYLVKRTGEKVFLECVQDMDHENMFWYRQDPGLGLRLIYFSYDVKMKEKGDIPEGYSVSREKKERFSLILESASTNQTSMYLCASSSLPTGTGDSNQPQHFGDGTRLSIL.

This clone showed up just a few times. The chain uses TRBV9 and TRBJ2-2, with a tentative D call TRBD1 (5 bases). Per the germline V gene, CDR1 is SGDLS and CDR2 is YYNGEE. Trimming pared 3 bases from V and 1 base from J, leaving 7 bases between. CDR3 length equals 14 residues. CDR3 loop: CASSAGQNTGELFF. The DNA of the CDR3 is TGTGCCAGCAGCGCAGGACAGAACACCGGGGAGCTGTTTTTT. Looking up the rest from reference TRBV9 and TRBJ2-2 gives the full variable domain: DSGVTQTPKHLITATGQRVTLRCSPRSGDLSVYWYQQSLDQGLQFLIQYYNGEERAKGNILERFSAQQFPDLHSELNLSSLELGDSALYFCASSAGQNTGELFFGEGSRLTVL.

The genes are TRBV19 and TRBJ2-3; 10 bases map to TRBD2. The CDR3 is 15 amino acids. Germline values: CDR1 LNHDA, CDR2 SQIVND (reference sequence). The V gene end was trimmed by 4 bases and the J gene end by 4 bases; junction bases not matched to a gene: 5. CDR3 DNA sequence: TGTGCCAGTAGTACTAGCGGGGGTTGGGCAGATACGCAGTATTTT. This sequence encodes CASSTSGGWADTQYF.

This clone occurred once. The chain carries TRBV24-1 and TRBJ2-1, with D possibly matching TRBD2 (7 bases). Looked up from germline, CDR1 is KGHDR and CDR2 is SFDVKD. Trimming left V 2 bases short and J 4 bases short, with 20 bases between. The CDR3 has 18 residues. CDR3 in DNA: TGTGCCACCAGTGATTCCGATTCCTCGGGGGGCTGGTACAATGAGCAGTTCTTC. Translation: CATSDSDSSGGWYNEQFF.

This chain joins TRBV5-4 and TRBJ1-2, with D perhaps matching TRBD1 (5 bases). This CDR3 is built from 13 residues. The germline gives CDR1 SGHNT, CDR2 YYREEE (reference sequence). V shed 4 bases and J shed 7 bases, with 14 bases lying between them. As DNA, the CDR3 is TGTGCCAGCAGCCAGGGCATCTTAGGTGGCTACACCTTC. This encodes CASSQGILGGYTF.

J is TRBJ1-1 and V is TRBV6-5; D might be TRBD1 (5 bases). The V and J ends lost 6 bases and 1 base respectively, with 12 bases between them. Germline V gene data show CDR1 as MNHEY and CDR2 as SVGAGI. This CDR3 region has 14 residues. The CDR3 sequence: CASRFVRGNTEAFF. As DNA, the CDR3 is TGTGCCAGCAGGTTCGTTAGGGGGAACACTGAAGCTTTCTTT.

The gene calls are TRBV27 and TRBJ2-3; 12 bases agree with TRBD2. The junction had 5 bases not matched to a gene; V was cut back by 7 bases and J by 6 bases. CDR1 is MNHEY and CDR2 is SMNVEV in the germline V gene (reference sequence). The CDR3 spans 14 residues. The CDR3 here is CASILTSGGDTQYF. Here the CDR3 DNA reads TGTGCCAGCATCCTAACTAGCGGGGGGGATACGCAGTATTTT.